Listed below are T cell receptor beta chains from one sample, sequenced in a study of cytomegalovirus exposure and HLA in healthy donors. Clones were sequenced by immunoSEQ multiplex PCR, and TCRdb holds only the in-frame ones, with some missing. The profile shows more than 75,000 clones, approximately 69% of them singletons. Sample: PBMCs. These TCRs come from a man in his forties in good health and CMV-seropositive. CDR3s include the opening cysteine and the closing phenylalanine or tryptophan. Fields, in order: clone size, D gene, CDR3 length, V gene, J gene, CDR3 DNA, CDR3 protein. D genes are given only for firm matches. A clone size is listed for some rows: how often the clone was seen (once, few, many), or a class if it is expanded.

>-|-|13|TRBV18|TRBJ2-2
TGTGCCAGCTCTCGCACAGAACCCGGGGAGCTGTTTTTT
CASSRTEPGELFF
>-|-|14|TRBV4-1|TRBJ1-2
TGCGCCAGCAGCCAACCCCAGGGTGGCTATGGCCACACCTTC
CASSQPQGGYGHTF
>-|TRBD1|14|TRBV7-2|TRBJ1-3
TGTGCCAGCAGCCGTAGACAGGGGAGAAACACCATATATTTT
CASSRRQGRNTIYF
>-|-|13|TRBV18|TRBJ1-2
TGTGCCAGCTCACCGGACAGCGACTATGGCTACACCTTC
CASSPDSDYGYTF
>once|-|16|TRBV4-3|TRBJ2-1
TGCGCCAGCAGCCAAAAGATCAGTGTGGAGTACAATGAGCAGTTCTTC
CASSQKISVEYNEQFF
>-|TRBD1|14|TRBV7-2|TRBJ1-1
TGTGCCAGCAGCCCCAGTCAGGGGGCTTTTGAAGCTTTCTTT
CASSPSQGAFEAFF
>-|TRBD1|14|TRBV28|TRBJ2-7
TGTGCCAGCAGTTTGACAGGGCTAGGCTACGAGCAGTACTTC
CASSLTGLGYEQYF
>-|-|14|TRBV7-9|TRBJ2-7
TGTGCCAGCAGCGCGGGCGGTAGCTCCTACGAGCAGTACTTC
CASSAGGSSYEQYF
>-|-|15|TRBV5-4|TRBJ1-5
TGTGCCAGCAGCTTGGATGCGCAGGGCGGTCAGCCCCAGCATTTT
CASSLDAQGGQPQHF
>-|TRBD2|16|TRBV9|TRBJ2-3
TGTGCCAGCAGCGTAGAGGGGGCGGGGGGGCCGGATACGCAGTATTTT
CASSVEGAGGPDTQYF
>-|TRBD2|15|TRBV27|TRBJ2-1
TGTGCCAGCAGTTTAGCTAGCGGGACCTACAATGAGCAGTTCTTC
CASSLASGTYNEQFF
>-|TRBD2|14|TRBV4-3|TRBJ2-7
TGCGCCAGCAGCCCAGGGACTAGCGGCTACGAGCAGTACTTC
CASSPGTSGYEQYF
>-|TRBD1|14|TRBV5-4|TRBJ1-5
TGTGCCGGTCCTGAAGGGGGCGACAATCAGCCCCAGCATTTT
CAGPEGGDNQPQHF
>-|TRBD2|17|TRBV7-3|TRBJ2-1
TGTGCCAGCAGCGTCTGGACTAGCGGGAGTACCTACAATGAGCAGTTCTTC
CASSVWTSGSTYNEQFF
>-|TRBD1|17|TRBV4-1|TRBJ2-2
TGCGCCAGCAGCCGGGACAGGGGGATTTCGAACACCGGGGAGCTGTTTTTT
CASSRDRGISNTGELFF
>-|-|14|TRBV5-1|TRBJ2-7
TGCGCCAGCTCTGTTCGTGAGGGAAAGAACGAGCAGTACTTC
CASSVREGKNEQYF
>-|-|16|TRBV4-2|TRBJ1-4
TGTGCCAGCAGCCAAGATTTCAGGTCAACTAATGAAAAACTGTTTTTT
CASSQDFRSTNEKLFF
>-|TRBD2|18|TRBV10-3|TRBJ2-2
TGTGCCATCACCGGGACTAGCGGAAGAGGGGGGAACACCGGGGAGCTGTTTTTT
CAITGTSGRGGNTGELFF
>-|-|13|TRBV7-2|TRBJ2-5
TGTGCCAGCAGTCTCACCAAGACTAGGCCCCAGTACTTC
CASSLTKTRPQYF
>-|TRBD1|13|TRBV29-1|TRBJ1-6
TGCAGCGTGGAACAGGGGGCCGGGTCACCCCTCCACTTT
CSVEQGAGSPLHF
>-|-|15|TRBV19|TRBJ2-6
TGTGCCAGTAGTCCACCCGGCTCTGGGGCCAACGTCCTGACTTTC
CASSPPGSGANVLTF
>-|-|14|TRBV9|TRBJ2-7
TGTGCCAGCAGCGTAGGGGGCAGTACAGGCGAGCAGTACTTC
CASSVGGSTGEQYF
>-|-|14|TRBV6-1|TRBJ1-1
TGTGCCAGCAGTGACGTTGCAGGGGCCACTGAAGCTTTCTTT
CASSDVAGATEAFF
>-|-|14|TRBV6-5|TRBJ1-2
TGTGCCACAAGGAGGGGTATTACTTACTATGGCTACACCTTC
CATRRGITYYGYTF
>-|-|17|TRBV19|TRBJ1-4
TGTGCCAGTAGTATTAAAGGGAACAGGCCGGCAGGGGAAAAACTGTTTTTT
CASSIKGNRPAGEKLFF